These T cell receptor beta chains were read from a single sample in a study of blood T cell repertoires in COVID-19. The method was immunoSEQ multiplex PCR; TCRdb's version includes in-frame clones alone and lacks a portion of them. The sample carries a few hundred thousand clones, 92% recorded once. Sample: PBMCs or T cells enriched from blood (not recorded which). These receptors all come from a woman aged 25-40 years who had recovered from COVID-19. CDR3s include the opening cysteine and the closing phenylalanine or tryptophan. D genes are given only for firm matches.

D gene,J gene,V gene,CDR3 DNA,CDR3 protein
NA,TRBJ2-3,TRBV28,TGTGCCAGCAGTTGGCGACCTAGCCCAGATACGCAGTATTTT,CASSWRPSPDTQYF
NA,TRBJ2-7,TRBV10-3,TGTGCCATCACCACGTCGCGCAACGAGCAGTACTTC,CAITTSRNEQYF
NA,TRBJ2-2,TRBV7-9,TGTGCCACCGGGGGGGAGCTGTTTTTT,CATGGELFF
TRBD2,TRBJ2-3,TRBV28,TGTGCCAGCAGTGTCTTAGGAAGGACTAGCGGGAATACGCAGTATTTT,CASSVLGRTSGNTQYF
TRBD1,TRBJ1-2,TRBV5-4,TGTGCCAGCAGCAAGGCCGGGACAGGGGACTATGGCTACACCTTC,CASSKAGTGDYGYTF
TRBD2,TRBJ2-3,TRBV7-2,TGTGCCAGCAGCCCGGGACTAACGAGGACAGATACGCAGTATTTT,CASSPGLTRTDTQYF
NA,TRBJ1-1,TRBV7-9,TGTGCCAGCAGCTTTGAGGGAGCGAACACTGAAGCTTTCTTT,CASSFEGANTEAFF
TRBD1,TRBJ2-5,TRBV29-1,TGCAGCGTAGGACAGGGTAGGGGTCAAGAGACCCAGTACTTC,CSVGQGRGQETQYF
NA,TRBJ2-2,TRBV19,TGTGCCAGTAGTGTACGGTTCGGGGAGCTGTTTTTT,CASSVRFGELFF
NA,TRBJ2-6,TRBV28,TGTGCCAGCAGTTTAAGAGGAACCTCTGGGGCCAACGTCCTGACTTTC,CASSLRGTSGANVLTF
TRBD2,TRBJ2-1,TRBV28,TGTGCCAGCAGTTCTAGCGGGGTGTCCTACAATGAGCAGTTCTTC,CASSSSGVSYNEQFF
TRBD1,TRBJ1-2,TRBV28,TGTGCCAGCAGCCAAGTTGGGACAGGGGGTATGAGCTACACCTTC,CASSQVGTGGMSYTF
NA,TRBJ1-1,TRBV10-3,TGTGCCATCAGAATCGCCAGGGAGAACACTGAAGCTTTCTTT,CAIRIARENTEAFF
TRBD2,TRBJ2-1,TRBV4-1,TGCGCCAGCAGCCTCTGGCTAGCGGGAGGAGGTAATGAGCAGTTCTTC,CASSLWLAGGGNEQFF
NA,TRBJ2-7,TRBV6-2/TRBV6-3,TGTGCCAGCAGTCCCGCCTCGACAGGATACTCCTACGAGCAGTACTTC,CASSPASTGYSYEQYF
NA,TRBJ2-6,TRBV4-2,TGTGCCAGCAGCCCCTCGCATGTTTTTGCTGCGTCAGGGGCCAACGTCCTGACTTTC,CASSPSHVFAASGANVLTF
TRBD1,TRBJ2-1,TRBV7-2,TGTGCCAGCAGCTTAGTCAGGGGGCTAAATGAGCAGTTCTTC,CASSLVRGLNEQFF
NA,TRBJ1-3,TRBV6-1,TGTGCCAGCAGTGACCGACAGTCGTTCACCATATATTTT,CASSDRQSFTIYF
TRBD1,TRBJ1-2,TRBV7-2,TGTGCCAGCAGCTTTGGACAGGGGGGAAGTGGCTACACCTTC,CASSFGQGGSGYTF